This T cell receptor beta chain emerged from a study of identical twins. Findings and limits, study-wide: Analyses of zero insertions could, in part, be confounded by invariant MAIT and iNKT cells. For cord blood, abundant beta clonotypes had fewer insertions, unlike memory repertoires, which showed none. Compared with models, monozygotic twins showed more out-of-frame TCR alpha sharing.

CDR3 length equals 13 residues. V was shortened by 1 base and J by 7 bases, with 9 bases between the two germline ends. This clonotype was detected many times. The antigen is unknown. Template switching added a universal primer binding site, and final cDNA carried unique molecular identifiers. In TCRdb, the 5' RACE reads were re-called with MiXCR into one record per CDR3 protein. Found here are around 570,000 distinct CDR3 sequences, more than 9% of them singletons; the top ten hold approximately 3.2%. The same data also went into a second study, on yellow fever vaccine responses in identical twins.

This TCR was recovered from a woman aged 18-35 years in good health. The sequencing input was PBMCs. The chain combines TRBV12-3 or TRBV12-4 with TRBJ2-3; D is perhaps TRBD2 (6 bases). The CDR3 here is CASSLGLAYTQYF. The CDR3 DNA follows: TGTGCCAGCAGTTTAGGGCTAGCGTATACGCAGTATTTT.